The next 16 T cell receptor beta chains were all read from a single sample in a study of technical replicates of blood from a few donors. Clones were sequenced by immunoSEQ multiplex PCR, and TCRdb holds only the in-frame ones, with some missing. Among tens of thousands of clones listed, 92% were seen once. The sequencing input was T cells isolated from PBMCs. The receptor source for this set is a human donor in good health.

The CDR3 DNA reads TGTGCCAGCGTAGAGGAGGGCGGGGGCACAGATACGCAGTATTTT. As protein: CASVEEGGGTDTQYF. The rearrangement links TRBV7-9 to TRBJ2-3; perhaps TRBD2 as D (6 bases). This CDR3 region has 15 residues. V dropped 8 bases and J dropped 1 base, with 16 bases sitting between them. The germline V gene encodes CDR1 SEHNR and CDR2 FQNEAQ (reference sequence).

V usage is TRBV15 and J usage is TRBJ2-5; 12 bases are shared with TRBD2. Germline trimming cut 1 base from V and 0 bases from J; bases unmatched to any gene: 0. Germline V gene data show CDR1 as LNHNV and CDR2 as YYDKDF (reference sequence). The CDR3 runs to 16 residues. DNA of the CDR3: TGTGCCACCAGCAGAGGGACTAGCGGGGACCAAGAGACCCAGTACTTC. Translation: CATSRGTSGDQETQYF.

The V gene is TRBV30, the J gene TRBJ2-7; D gene unclear. The V and J ends lost 3 bases and 3 bases respectively, with 12 bases between them. The CDR3 length is 13 residues. Per germline, CDR1 GTSNPN and CDR2 SVGIG (reference sequence). In DNA, the CDR3 is TGTGCCTGGAGCACCCAGAGGCTCTACGAGCAGTACTTC. It specifies CAWSTQRLYEQYF.

Comments on this clone: The junction differs from germline at one of its ends, possibly a read error. The J gene is TRBJ1-2, the V gene TRBV6-1; TRBD1 matches at 8 bases. Per germline, CDR1 MNHNS and CDR2 SASEGT. The CDR3 totals 13 residues. In nucleotides, the CDR3 is TGTGCCAGCAGTGAATGGGAACAGGGGGTCCGTGAATTC. It encodes CASSEWEQGVREF.

Only a few counts were recorded for this clone. The chain is built from TRBV19 and TRBJ1-1, with 7 positions matching TRBD1. CDR1 and CDR2 from the germline V gene are LNHDA and SQIVND (reference sequence). CDR3 length: 15 residues. With 2 bases clipped from V and 0 bases from J, the junction kept 3 bases outside the gene matches. In DNA form, the CDR3 reads TGTGCCAGTAGTATAACCGGGACAGTGAACACTGAAGCTTTCTTT. As protein: CASSITGTVNTEAFF.

This clone occurred once. V and J are TRBV19 and TRBJ1-4; D gene uncertain. The V gene's germline CDR1 is LNHDA and CDR2 SQIVND (reference sequence). The CDR3 contains 14 residues. V lost 6 bases and J lost 0, with 8 bases in between. CDR3 in DNA: TGTGCCAGTAGCCGCTATGCAACTAATGAAAAACTGTTTTTT. Protein: CASSRYATNEKLFF.

The J gene is TRBJ1-2, the V gene TRBV23-1; maybe TRBD1 (6 bases). TRBV23-1 qualifies as an ORF whose function is uncertain. V lost 8 bases and J lost 7, with 14 bases in between. The CDR3 contains 12 residues. CDR3 bases: TGCGCCAGCGGCAGACAGGTTTTTGGCTACACCTTC. It encodes CASGRQVFGYTF.

The chain joins TRBV10-3 to TRBJ2-7, with D perhaps TRBD2 (6 bases). This CDR3 has 13 residues. Trimming removed 5 bases at V and 4 bases at J, with 12 bases between. The V gene's germline CDR1 is ENHRY and CDR2 SYGVKD. In nucleotides, the CDR3 is TGTGCCATCAGTAGCCAGGGAGGATACGAGCAGTACTTC. It translates to CAISSQGGYEQYF.

In this sample, this clone turned up once. J is TRBJ2-7 and V is TRBV27; weak D call: TRBD1 (6 bases). Germline CDR1 is MNHEY and CDR2 is SMNVEV (reference sequence). The CDR3 covers 14 residues. V dropped 7 bases and J dropped 2 bases, with 15 bases sitting between them. The CDR3: CASKKPTGPYEQYF. CDR3 DNA: TGTGCCAGCAAGAAGCCGACAGGCCCCTACGAGCAGTACTTC.

The V and J genes are TRBV2 and TRBJ2-7; the match to TRBD1 covers 7 bases. Germline CDR1 is SNHLY and CDR2 is FYNNEI. V was clipped by 4 bases and J by 3 bases; unmatched bases: 9. This CDR3 has 15 amino acids. CDR3 residues: CASSGEGGGFYEQYF. DNA for the CDR3: TGTGCCAGCAGTGGAGAAGGGGGCGGTTTCTACGAGCAGTACTTC.

The gene calls are TRBV9 and TRBJ2-5; unclear D gene. CDR3 length: 13 amino acids. Germline values: CDR1 SGDLS, CDR2 YYNGEE. V was trimmed by 4 bases and J by 7 bases, leaving 14 bases between them. CDR3 sequence: CASSSTAPGTQYF. Written as DNA, the CDR3 is TGTGCCAGCAGCTCTACAGCTCCAGGGACCCAGTACTTC.

This clone was observed a single time. The J gene is TRBJ1-3, the V gene TRBV6-1; no firm D call. The CDR3 covers 16 residues. Trimming took off 2 bases at V and 4 bases at J, with 15 bases between the two ends. CDR1 and CDR2 (germline): MNHNS, SASEGT. The CDR3 region has the DNA TGTGCCAGCAGTGAATATGAGGGTATTGGCGGAAACACCATATATTTT. This codes for CASSEYEGIGGNTIYF.

The V call is TRBV6-5, the J call TRBJ2-1; 13 positions match TRBD2. Unmatched junction bases numbered 5, after V lost 3 bases and J lost 6 bases. The germline V gene encodes CDR1 MNHEY and CDR2 SVGAGI. CDR3 length equals 16 residues. CDR3 protein: CASSYTSGGAFNEQFF. DNA for the CDR3: TGTGCCAGCAGTTATACTAGCGGGGGGGCATTCAATGAGCAGTTCTTC.

This clone appeared once. V is TRBV7-9 and J is TRBJ2-2, with 8 bases matching TRBD2. The CDR3 runs 16 residues. Germline V gene sequence: CDR1 SEHNR, CDR2 FQNEAQ (reference sequence). V shed 5 bases, J shed 1 base, and the junction held 6 bases outside the gene matches. The CDR3 region is CASSPWTSQNTGELFF. The DNA of the CDR3 is TGTGCCAGCAGCCCCTGGACTAGCCAGAACACCGGGGAGCTGTTTTTT. The variable domain in full, completed from reference TRBV7-9 and TRBJ2-2, reads DTGVSQNPRHKITKRGQNVTFRCDPISEHNRLYWYRQTLGQGPEFLTYFQNEAQLEKSRLLSDRFSAERPKGSFSTLEIQRTEQGDSAMYLCASSPWTSQNTGELFFGEGSRLTVL.

This sequence joins TRBV18 and TRBJ2-7; D is perhaps TRBD1 (6 bases). The CDR3 totals 14 residues. CDR1 is KGHSH and CDR2 is LQKENI in the germline V gene. V shed 6 bases and J shed 0 bases, with 12 bases lying between them. The CDR3 reads CASSQTGISYEQYF. The CDR3 DNA sequence: TGTGCCAGCTCCCAAACAGGGATCTCCTACGAGCAGTACTTC. Variable domain in full (rest from reference TRBV18 and TRBJ2-7): NAGVMQNPRHLVRRRGQEARLRCSPMKGHSHVYWYRQLPEEGLKFMVYLQKENIIDESGMPKERFSAEFPKEGPSILRIQQVVRGDSAAYFCASSQTGISYEQYFGPGTRLTVT.

The chain recombines TRBV7-6 with TRBJ2-1; TRBD2 matches at 8 bases. The V segment lost 2 bases and the J segment 7 bases; nucleotides outside the gene matches: 4. The CDR3 totals 14 residues. CDR1 is SGHVS, CDR2 FNYEAQ, per germline. CDR3 residues: CASSLSGSWNEQFF. The CDR3 DNA follows: TGTGCCAGCAGCTTAAGCGGGAGTTGGAATGAGCAGTTCTTC.